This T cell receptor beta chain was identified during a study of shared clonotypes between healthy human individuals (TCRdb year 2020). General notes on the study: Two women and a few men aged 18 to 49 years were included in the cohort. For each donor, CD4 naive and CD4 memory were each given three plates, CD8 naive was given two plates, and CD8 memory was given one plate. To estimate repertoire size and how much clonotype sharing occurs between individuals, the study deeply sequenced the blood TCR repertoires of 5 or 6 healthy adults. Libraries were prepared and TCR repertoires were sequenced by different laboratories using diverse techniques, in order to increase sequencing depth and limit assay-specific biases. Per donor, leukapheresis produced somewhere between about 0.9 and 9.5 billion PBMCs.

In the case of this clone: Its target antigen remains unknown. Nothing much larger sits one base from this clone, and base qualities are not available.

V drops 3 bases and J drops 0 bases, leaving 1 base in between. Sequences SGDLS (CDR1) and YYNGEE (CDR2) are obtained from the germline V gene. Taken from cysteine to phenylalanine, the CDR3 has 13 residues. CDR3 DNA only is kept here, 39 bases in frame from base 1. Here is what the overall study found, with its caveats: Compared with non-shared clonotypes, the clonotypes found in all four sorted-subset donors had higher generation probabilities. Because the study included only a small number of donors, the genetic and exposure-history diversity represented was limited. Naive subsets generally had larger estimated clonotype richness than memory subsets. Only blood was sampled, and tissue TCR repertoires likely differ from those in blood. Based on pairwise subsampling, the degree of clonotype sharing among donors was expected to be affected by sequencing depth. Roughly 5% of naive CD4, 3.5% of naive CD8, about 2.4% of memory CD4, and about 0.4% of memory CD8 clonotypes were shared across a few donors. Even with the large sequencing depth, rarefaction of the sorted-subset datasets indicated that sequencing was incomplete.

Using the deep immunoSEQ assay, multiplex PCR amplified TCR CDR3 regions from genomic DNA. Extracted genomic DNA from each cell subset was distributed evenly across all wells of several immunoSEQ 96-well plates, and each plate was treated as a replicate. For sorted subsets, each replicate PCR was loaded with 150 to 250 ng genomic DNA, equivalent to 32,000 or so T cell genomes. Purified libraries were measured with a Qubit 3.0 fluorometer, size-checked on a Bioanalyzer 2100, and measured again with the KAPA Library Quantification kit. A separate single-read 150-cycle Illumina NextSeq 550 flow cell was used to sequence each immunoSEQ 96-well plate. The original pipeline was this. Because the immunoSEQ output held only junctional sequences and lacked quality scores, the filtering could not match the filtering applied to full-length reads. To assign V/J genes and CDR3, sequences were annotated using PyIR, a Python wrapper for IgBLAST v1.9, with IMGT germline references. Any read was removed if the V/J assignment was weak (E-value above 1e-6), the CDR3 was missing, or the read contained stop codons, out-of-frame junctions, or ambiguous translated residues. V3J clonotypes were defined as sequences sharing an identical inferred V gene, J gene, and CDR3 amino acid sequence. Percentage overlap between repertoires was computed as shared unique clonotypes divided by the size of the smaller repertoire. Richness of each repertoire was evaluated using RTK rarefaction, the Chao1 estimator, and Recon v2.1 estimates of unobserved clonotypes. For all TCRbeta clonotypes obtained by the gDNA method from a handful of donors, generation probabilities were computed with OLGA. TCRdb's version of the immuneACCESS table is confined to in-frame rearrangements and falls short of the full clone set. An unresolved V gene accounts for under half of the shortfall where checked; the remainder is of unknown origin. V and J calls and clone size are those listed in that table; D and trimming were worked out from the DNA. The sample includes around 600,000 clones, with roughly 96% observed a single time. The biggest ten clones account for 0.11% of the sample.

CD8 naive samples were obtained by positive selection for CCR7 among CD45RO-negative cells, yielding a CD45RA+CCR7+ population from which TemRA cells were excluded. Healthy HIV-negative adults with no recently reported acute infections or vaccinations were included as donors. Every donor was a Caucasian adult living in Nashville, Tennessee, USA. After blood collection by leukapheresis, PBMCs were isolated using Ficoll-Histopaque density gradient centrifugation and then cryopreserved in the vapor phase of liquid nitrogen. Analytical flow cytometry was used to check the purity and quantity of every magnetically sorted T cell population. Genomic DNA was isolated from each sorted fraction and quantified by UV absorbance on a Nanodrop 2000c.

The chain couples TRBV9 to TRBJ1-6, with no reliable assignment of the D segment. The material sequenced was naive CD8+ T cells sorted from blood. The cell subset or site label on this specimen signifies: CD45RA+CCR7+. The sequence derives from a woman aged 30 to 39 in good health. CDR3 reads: CASSASYNSPLHF. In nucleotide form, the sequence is TGTGCCAGCAGCGCCTCCTATAATTCACCCCTCCACTTT.